This note documents a single TCR beta chain sequence. No antigen is known for it. This record belongs to a study of cytomegalovirus exposure and HLA in healthy donors. At the level of the study: The study's early data release held about 80 million unique TCRs from HLA-typed donors.

PCR amplification relied on 60 Vbeta primers (plus 13 Jbeta primers). Only in-frame clones appear in the TCRdb table, and some are missing; sequencing was by immunoSEQ multiplex PCR. Seen in this sample are about 130,000 clones; the ten most common clones hold under 2.5%. Study results and caveats: Rare TCR sequences dominated, though some public TCRs recurred in many donors.

The ends lost 2 bases at V and 6 bases at J; junction bases unmatched: 5. The CDR3 spans 14 residues. Per germline, CDR1 MGHDK and CDR2 SYGVNS. Sequenced: PBMCs. The chain couples TRBV25-1 to TRBJ1-2, with 8 positions matching TRBD1. The source is a man aged 35-49 years in good health and CMV-seronegative. In DNA form, the CDR3 reads TGTGCCAGCAGTGAACGAAGGACAGGGAATGGCTACACCTTC. Protein product: CASSERRTGNGYTF.